The T cell receptor beta chain under discussion was sequenced for a study of cytomegalovirus exposure and HLA in healthy donors. This CDR3 is 15 amino acids long. In germline, CDR1 is SEHNR, CDR2 FQNEAQ (reference sequence). Trimming cost V 1 base and J 0 bases, with 9 bases left between them. Researchers ran the PCR with 60 Vbeta and 13 Jbeta primers. Measured with immunoSEQ multiplex PCR; TCRdb has only the in-frame clones, and not every one. The table includes 130,000 or so clones, roughly 78% detected once. This sequence joins TRBV7-9 and TRBJ1-2; perhaps TRBD1 as D (6 bases). The specimen sequenced was PBMCs. This receptor was obtained from a man aged 30 to 45 in good health and CMV-seronegative. The CDR3 DNA is TGTGCCAGCAGCTTAGTCAGGGGACCTAACTATGGCTACACCTTC. Translating it yields CASSLVRGPNYGYTF.